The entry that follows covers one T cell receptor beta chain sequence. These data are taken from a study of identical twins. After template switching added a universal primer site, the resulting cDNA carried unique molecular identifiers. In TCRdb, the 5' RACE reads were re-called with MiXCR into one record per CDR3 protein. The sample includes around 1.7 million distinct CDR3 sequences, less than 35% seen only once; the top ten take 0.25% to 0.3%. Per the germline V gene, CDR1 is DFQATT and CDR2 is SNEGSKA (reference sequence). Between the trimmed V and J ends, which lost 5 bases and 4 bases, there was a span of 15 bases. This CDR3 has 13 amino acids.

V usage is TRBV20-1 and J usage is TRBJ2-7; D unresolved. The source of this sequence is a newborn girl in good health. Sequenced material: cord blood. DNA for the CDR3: TGCAGTGCTCTGCGGTTCGTTCGGTACGAGCAGTACTTC. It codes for CSALRFVRYEQYF.